This T cell receptor (beta chain) was identified during a study of Tregs in tolerant kidney transplant recipients. Assay: immunoSEQ multiplex PCR; the TCRdb copy retains only in-frame clones and omits some. The sample has about 50,000 clones; about 92% are singletons. Mixed chimerism was transient after nonmyeloablative marrow transplants from related graft donors. There are 17 residues in the CDR3. The ends lost 2 bases at V and 6 bases at J; junction bases unmatched: 8. CDR1 and CDR2 (germline): SGHTA, FQGTGA. This TCR was sampled from a human patient who received a combined kidney and bone marrow transplant. The graft donor may have given rise to some T cells. Sample: CD8+ T cells from blood (PBMCs), taken 12 months after the transplant. The gene calls are TRBV7-3 and TRBJ2-1; 12 nucleotides align to TRBD2. The CDR3 nucleotides are TGTGCCAGCAGCTTAGGTCTAGCGGGGGGGCCCACCAATGAGCAGTTCTTC. Protein sequence: CASSLGLAGGPTNEQFF. Supplemented by reference TRBV7-3 and TRBJ2-1, the full variable domain reads GAGVSQTPSNKVTEKGKYVELRCDPISGHTALYWYRQSLGQGPEFLIYFQGTGAADDSGLPNDRFFAVRPEGSVSTLKIQRTERGDSAVYLCASSLGLAGGPTNEQFFGPGTRLTVL.